Listed below are T cell receptor beta chains from one sample, sequenced in a study of T cells in Graves' hyperthyroidism and ophthalmopathy. TCRdb reanalysed the multiplex PCR reads using MiXCR and keeps one entry per CDR3 protein. The sample includes a few hundred thousand distinct CDR3 sequences, around 16% of them seen just once. Sequenced material: blood. These receptors all come from a woman aged 18-35 years with Graves' hyperthyroidism that later progressed to Graves' ophthalmopathy. Both conserved end residues are part of each CDR3. A D gene is named only where the DNA matches it firmly. Clone size is given for some rows only: seen once, a few or many times, or a class if the clone is expanded.

d_call clone_size j_call cdr3_length v_call cdr3_aa cdr3_nt
TRBD2 few TRBJ2-1 12 TRBV7-2 CASSLGLAGEFF TGTGCCAGCAGCTTAGGGCTAGCGGGAGAGTTCTTC
. many TRBJ1-1 14 TRBV28 CASSLGRPNTEAFF TGTGCCAGCAGTTTAGGCAGGCCGAACACTGAAGCTTTCTTT
. many TRBJ1-5 13 TRBV3-1 CASSQAGNQPQHF TGTGCCAGCAGCCAAGCCGGCAATCAGCCCCAGCATTTT
TRBD2 many TRBJ2-1 15 TRBV12-3/TRBV12-4 CASTLTSGPGHEQFF TGTGCCAGCACCCTGACTAGCGGTCCCGGCCATGAGCAGTTCTTC
TRBD1 many TRBJ1-1 12 TRBV20-1 CSAWDRDTEAFF TGCAGTGCGTGGGACAGGGACACTGAAGCTTTCTTT
TRBD1 many TRBJ2-3 16 TRBV18 CASSPDRGRNTDTQYF TGTGCCAGCTCACCAGACAGGGGGCGAAACACAGATACGCAGTATTTT
TRBD2 many TRBJ2-1 15 TRBV20-1 CSARGLAGVLNEQFF TGCAGTGCTAGAGGACTAGCGGGGGTCCTCAATGAGCAGTTCTTC
TRBD2 . TRBJ2-3 18 TRBV4-2 CASSQDPPSLAGADTQYF TGTGCCAGCAGCCAAGATCCCCCGAGTCTAGCGGGAGCAGATACGCAGTATTTT
TRBD2 many TRBJ2-2 15 TRBV4-2 CASSQLEGGTGELFF TGTGCCAGCAGCCAATTGGAGGGAGGGACCGGGGAGCTGTTTTTT
TRBD2 few TRBJ2-7 14 TRBV10-3 CAKPRGGRIYEQYF TGTGCCAAACCTAGGGGCGGGAGGATTTACGAGCAGTACTTC
. few TRBJ1-4 13 TRBV7-9 CASRRGTNEKLFF TGTGCCAGCAGAAGGGGAACTAATGAAAAACTGTTTTTT
. few TRBJ2-5 13 TRBV19 CASMLPGKETQYF TGTGCCAGTATGCTACCCGGGAAAGAGACCCAGTACTTC
TRBD1 many TRBJ2-4 14 TRBV28 CASSSGQSKNIQYF TGTGCCAGCAGTTCGGGACAGTCCAAAAACATTCAGTACTTC
. . TRBJ2-7 13 TRBV19 CASSFSTYYEQYF TGTGCCAGTAGTTTTTCCACCTACTACGAGCAGTACTTC
. . TRBJ1-6 12 TRBV7-9 CASSGSGSPLHF TGTGCCAGCTCAGGGAGTGGCTCACCCCTCCACTTT